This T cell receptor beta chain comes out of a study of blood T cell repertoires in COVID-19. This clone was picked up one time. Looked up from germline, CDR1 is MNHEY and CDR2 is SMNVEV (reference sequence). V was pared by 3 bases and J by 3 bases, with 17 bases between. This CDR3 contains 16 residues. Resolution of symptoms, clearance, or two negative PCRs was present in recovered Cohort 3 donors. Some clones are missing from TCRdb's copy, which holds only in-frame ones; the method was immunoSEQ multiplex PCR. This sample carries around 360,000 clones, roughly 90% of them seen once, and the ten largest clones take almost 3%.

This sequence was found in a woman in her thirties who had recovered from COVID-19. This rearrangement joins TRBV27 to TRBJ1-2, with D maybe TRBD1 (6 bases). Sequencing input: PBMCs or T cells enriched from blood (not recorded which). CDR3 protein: CASSFGRGSFDYGYTF. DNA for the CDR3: TGTGCCAGCAGTTTCGGGAGGGGGTCGTTTGACTATGGCTACACCTTC.